This T cell receptor (beta chain) is drawn from a study of T-cell reconstitution after alpha-beta-depleted transplantation in children (dated by TCRdb to the mid-2010s). For the study in its entirety: Using TCR repertoire profiling, the study followed T-cell immune reconstitution in a quantitative way in children after TCRalphabeta/CD19-depleted allogeneic hematopoietic cell transplantation. Study-wide conclusions, independent of this receptor: Hyperexpanded clone frequencies declined over subsequent months; after one year, T-cell counts and TCRbeta diversity were mostly attributed to newly produced T cells. The high TCRbeta diversity at day 60 in some patients was ascribed to recipient T cells and intrathymic progenitors that had survived conditioning. About two months after transplant, the apparently early recovery of alphabetaT-cell counts reportedly depended on just several hundred clones that had expanded rapidly and came from non-depleted graft cells.

This clonotype has only a few counts. Its target antigen remains unknown. Base qualities are not recorded, but no much larger clone differs from it by a single base. The treatment or condition label for this specimen denotes: allogeneic hematopoietic cell transplantation with graft depleted of TCRalphabeta T cells and CD19 B cells. TCRalphabeta/CD19-depleted allogeneic hematopoietic cell grafts were given to the transplant recipients, all of whom were children. V is shortened by 0 bases, J by 0 bases, and the region joining them spans 9 bases. The germline V gene encodes CDR1 SGHRS and CDR2 YFSETQ. There are 15 amino acids in the CDR3, from cysteine to phenylalanine inclusive. Just the 45-base CDR3 DNA is kept, in frame starting at base 1. Library preparation employed PCR. This sample was sequenced with an Illumina HiSeq 2500. TCR libraries were prepared with molecular barcoding, using unique molecular identifiers to normalize TCRbeta repertoire quantification. TCRdb reworked the public reads: Q25 trimming with fastp, MiXCR clone assembly, productive beta chains retained. Rows with a matching CDR3 protein are joined into one entry that keeps the most common DNA and genes. This sample lists about a million distinct CDR3 sequences; about 30% were detected once. Together, the top ten hold roughly 30% of the sample.

The starting material was PBMCs, mostly from graft donor cells, obtained 360 days after TCRalphabeta/CD19-depleted stem cell transplant. The TCR comes from a boy under three years old who had a stem cell transplant for SCID, so the T cells may come from the graft donor. The V gene is TRBV5-1 and the J gene is TRBJ2-5; the D gene cannot be resolved reliably. The nucleotide sequence is TGCGCCAGCAGCTTGGTGCCAGATAACCAAGAGACCCAGTACTTC. Translation gives CASSLVPDNQETQYF.